These T cell receptor beta chains were read from a single sample in a study of OX40 agonist ivuxolimab in advanced cancers. Repertoires were generated with immunoSEQ multiplex PCR, while TCRdb's copy carries only in-frame clones and drops some. The sample records 72,000 or so clones, 88% being singletons. Here the sequenced sample was CD4+ or CD8+ T cells sorted from blood, taken in a trial of the OX40 agonist ivuxolimab. Receptors originate from an adult with an advanced solid tumor such as melanoma, head and neck, liver or kidney cancer. Both conserved end residues are part of each CDR3. The order of the fields is V gene, J gene, CDR3 protein.

TRBV5-1	TRBJ1-2	CASSISNPYRGNYGYTF
TRBV7-2	TRBJ2-7	CASSLRSSGREISYEQYF
TRBV27	TRBJ2-2	CASSLGGTAGELFF
TRBV7-8	TRBJ1-1	CASSLAPVHTEAFF
TRBV20-1	TRBJ1-1	CSHPSWGPAFF
TRBV7-9	TRBJ2-5	CASSLETSLETQYF
TRBV5-1	TRBJ1-1	CASSLTSTRGVNTEAFF
TRBV4-3	TRBJ1-1	CASSQDRVGKNTEAFF
TRBV30	TRBJ2-5	CAWGQTGKWETQYF
TRBV6-5	TRBJ1-2	CASSVEGQVGSRTF
TRBV25-1	TRBJ2-7	CASTGTGGNEQYF
TRBV6-6	TRBJ2-7	CASSYSDNSYEQYF
TRBV29-1	TRBJ2-3	CSVEQGAATDTQYF
TRBV7-2	TRBJ1-6	CASSLGRVQPLHF
TRBV7-6	TRBJ2-3	CASSPRASAWVEVDRQYF
TRBV2	TRBJ1-4	CASIRGVATNEKLFF
TRBV5-1	TRBJ2-2	CASSLVGTGVTGELFF
TRBV15	TRBJ2-7	CATSRSGTGSYEQYF
TRBV2	TRBJ2-7	CASGTSPGQGFSSSYEQYF
TRBV6-5	TRBJ2-5	CASSEWSRETQYF
TRBV7-8	TRBJ1-2	CASSLPGMANYGYTF
TRBV6-6	TRBJ2-4	CASRGQVLGIQYF
TRBV28	TRBJ2-7	CASSEGLADPYEQYF
TRBV6-6	TRBJ1-4	CASSGGKGADEKLFF
TRBV4-3	TRBJ2-5	CASSQHYREIEETQYF
TRBV18	TRBJ2-7	CASSPPALAGRGQYF
TRBV19	TRBJ2-1	CASTRGGDSSYNEQFF
TRBV6-4	TRBJ1-3	CASTPRDSGNTIYF
TRBV2	TRBJ1-5	CASSLIGVDSNQPQHF
TRBV28	TRBJ2-5	CASSFLQGATETQYF
TRBV5-1	TRBJ2-7	CASSPGVRGGEQYF
TRBV6-5	TRBJ2-7	CASSYHSGGRYEQYF
TRBV30	TRBJ1-2	CAWRTFVYGYTF
TRBV7-2	TRBJ1-2	CASSRTGANNYGYTF
TRBV6-5	TRBJ2-5	CASSYWDGQETQYF
TRBV4-1	TRBJ1-4	CASSRGGSNEKLFF
TRBV18	TRBJ2-7	CASSQGFAYEQYF
TRBV6-5	TRBJ2-6	CASSSSSGANVLTF
TRBV29-1	TRBJ2-2	CSVAVGASNTGELFF
TRBV7-3	TRBJ2-1	CASGQYSGRYNEQFF
TRBV18	TRBJ2-6	CASSPDSGANVLTF
TRBV4-1	TRBJ2-7	CASSHGDRDNEQYF
TRBV5-1	TRBJ2-5	CASSLGGSQETQYF
TRBV10-3	TRBJ1-1	CAISGGQGKGTEAFF
TRBV15	TRBJ1-4	CATSRGGRPIGEKLFF
TRBV5-4	TRBJ1-2	CASSRQGHGYTF
TRBV5-4	TRBJ1-2	CASSQDNAFGYTF
TRBV5-4	TRBJ2-2	CASSPGGTGYTGELFF
TRBV6-1	TRBJ1-5	CASRQANSNQPQHF
TRBV5-4	TRBJ2-1	CASSILTGGVTNEQFF
TRBV7-3	TRBJ1-1	CASSSSGGNTEAFF
TRBV6-1	TRBJ2-1	CASSLYNEQFF
TRBV7-9	TRBJ1-5	CASSLVRDQPQHF